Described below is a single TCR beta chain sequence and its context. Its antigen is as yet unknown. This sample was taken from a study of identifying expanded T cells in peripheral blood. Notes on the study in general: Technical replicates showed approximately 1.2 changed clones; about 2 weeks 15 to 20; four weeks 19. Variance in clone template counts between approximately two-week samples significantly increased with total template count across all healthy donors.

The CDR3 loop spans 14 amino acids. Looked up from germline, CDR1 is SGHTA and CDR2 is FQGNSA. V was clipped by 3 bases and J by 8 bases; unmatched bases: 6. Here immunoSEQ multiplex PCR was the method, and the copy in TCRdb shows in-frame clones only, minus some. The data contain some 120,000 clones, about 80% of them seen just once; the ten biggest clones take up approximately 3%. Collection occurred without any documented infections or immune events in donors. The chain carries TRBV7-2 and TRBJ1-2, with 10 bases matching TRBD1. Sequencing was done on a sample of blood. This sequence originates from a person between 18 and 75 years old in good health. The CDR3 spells CASSLTGGSEGYTF. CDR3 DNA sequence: TGTGCCAGCAGCTTGACAGGGGGCTCAGAGGGCTACACCTTC. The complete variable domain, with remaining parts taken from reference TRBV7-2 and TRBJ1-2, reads GAGVSQSPSNKVTEKGKDVELRCDPISGHTALYWYRQSLGQGLEFLIYFQGNSAPDKSGLPSDRFSAERTGGSVSTLTIQRTQQEDSAVYLCASSLTGGSEGYTFGSGTRLTVV.